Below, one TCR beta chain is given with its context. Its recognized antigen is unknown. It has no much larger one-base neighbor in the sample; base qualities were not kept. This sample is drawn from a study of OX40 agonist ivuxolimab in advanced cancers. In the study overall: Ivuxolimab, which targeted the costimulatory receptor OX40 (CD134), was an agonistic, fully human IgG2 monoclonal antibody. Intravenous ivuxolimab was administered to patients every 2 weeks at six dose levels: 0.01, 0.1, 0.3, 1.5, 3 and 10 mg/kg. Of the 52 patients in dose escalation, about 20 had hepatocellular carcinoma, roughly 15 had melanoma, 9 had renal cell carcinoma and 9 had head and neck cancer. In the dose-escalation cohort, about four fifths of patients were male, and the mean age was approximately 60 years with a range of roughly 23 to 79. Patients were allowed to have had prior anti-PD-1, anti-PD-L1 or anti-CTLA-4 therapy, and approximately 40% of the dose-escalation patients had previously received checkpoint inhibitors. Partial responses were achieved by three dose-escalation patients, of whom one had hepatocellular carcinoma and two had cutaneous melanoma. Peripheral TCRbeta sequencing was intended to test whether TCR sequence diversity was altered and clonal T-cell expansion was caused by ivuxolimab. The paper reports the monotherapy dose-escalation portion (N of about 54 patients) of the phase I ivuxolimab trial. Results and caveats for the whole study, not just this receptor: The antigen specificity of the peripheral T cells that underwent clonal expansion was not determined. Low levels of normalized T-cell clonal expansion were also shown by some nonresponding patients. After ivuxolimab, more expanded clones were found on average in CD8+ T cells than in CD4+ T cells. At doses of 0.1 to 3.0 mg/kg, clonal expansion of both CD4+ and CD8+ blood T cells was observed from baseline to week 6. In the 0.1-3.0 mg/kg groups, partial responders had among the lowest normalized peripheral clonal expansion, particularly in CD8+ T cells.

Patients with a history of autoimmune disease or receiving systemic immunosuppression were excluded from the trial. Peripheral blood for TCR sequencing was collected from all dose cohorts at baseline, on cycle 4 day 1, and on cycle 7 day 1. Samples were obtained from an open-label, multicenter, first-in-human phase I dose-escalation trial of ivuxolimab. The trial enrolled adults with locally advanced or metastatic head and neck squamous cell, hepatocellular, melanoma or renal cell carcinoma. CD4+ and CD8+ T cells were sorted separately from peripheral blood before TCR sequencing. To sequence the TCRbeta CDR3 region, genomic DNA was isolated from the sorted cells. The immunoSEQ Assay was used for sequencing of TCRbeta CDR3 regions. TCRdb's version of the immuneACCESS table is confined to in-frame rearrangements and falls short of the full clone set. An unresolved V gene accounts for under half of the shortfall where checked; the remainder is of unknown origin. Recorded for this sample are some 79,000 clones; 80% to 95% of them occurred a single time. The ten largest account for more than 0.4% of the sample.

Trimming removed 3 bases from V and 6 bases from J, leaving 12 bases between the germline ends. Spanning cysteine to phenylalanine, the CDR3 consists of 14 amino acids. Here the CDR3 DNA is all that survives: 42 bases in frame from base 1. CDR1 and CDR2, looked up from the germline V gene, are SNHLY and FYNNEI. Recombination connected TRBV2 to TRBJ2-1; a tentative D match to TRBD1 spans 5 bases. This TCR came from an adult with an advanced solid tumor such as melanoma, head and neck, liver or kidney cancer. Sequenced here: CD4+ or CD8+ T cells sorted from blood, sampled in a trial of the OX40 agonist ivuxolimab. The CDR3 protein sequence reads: CASSDRAAGNEQFF. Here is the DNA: TGTGCCAGCAGTGACAGGGCGGCTGGCAATGAGCAGTTCTTC.